This T cell receptor (beta chain) was recovered during a study of blood T cell repertoires in COVID-19. Across the study: Samples representing acute and convalescent COVID-19 were sourced from the United States, Italy and Spain. Sample material is recorded as cDNA or gDNA derived from T cells, B-cell-depleted T cells, or PBMCs.

Clones were read by immunoSEQ multiplex PCR, and TCRdb kept only the in-frame ones, dropping some. The table has about 290,000 clones, around 90% seen once. Recruits, aged roughly 18 to 95 years, lived in 24 US areas. Cohorts were based on clinical histories the participants reported. The sample taken for sequencing was PBMCs or T cells enriched from blood (not recorded which). The receptor comes from a woman in her 40s who had recovered from COVID-19.

The DNA of the CDR3 is TGTGCCAGTAGCCGCGAGGGGACAGCGAACACCGGGGAGCTGTTTTTT. Translated: CASSREGTANTGELFF. V is TRBV19 and J is TRBJ2-2; 7 nucleotides align to TRBD1. The germline V gene encodes CDR1 LNHDA and CDR2 SQIVND (reference sequence). This CDR3 spans 16 amino acids. The V and J ends lost 6 bases and 0 bases, in that order; junction bases with no gene match: 7.